The present entry profiles one T cell receptor beta chain with its context. Its specificity is not known. These data originate in a study of T cell responses to AZD1222 COVID-19 vaccine. Study-level results: AZD1222 recipients seropositive at baseline numbered only 6 or 7. Regions 160-218 and 743-854 held dominance among vaccine-associated CD4 TCRs, which spanned spike.

Losses at the gene ends were 11 bases for V and 0 bases for J; bases not matched to a gene: 5. The germline V gene encodes CDR1 MNHEY and CDR2 SVGAGI. The CDR3 totals 13 residues. Using immunoSEQ multiplex PCR, the repertoire was profiled, and TCRdb retains in-frame clones only, with some absent. This table holds some 140,000 clones, about 91% found once. The material was peripheral blood, obtained on day 0 of AZD1222 vaccination. This sequence originates from an adult in good health. The rearrangement links TRBV6-5 to TRBJ1-1, with TRBD1 matching 8 bases. The CDR3 sequence is CAVRDRMNTEAFF. The CDR3, as DNA: TGTGCCGTCCGGGACAGGATGAACACTGAAGCTTTCTTT.